The 30 T cell receptor beta chains below all came from one sample that was sequenced in a study of OX40 agonist ivuxolimab in advanced cancers. The protocol was immunoSEQ multiplex PCR, while the TCRdb copy is restricted to in-frame clones and leaves out a portion. The repertoire holds fewer than 85,000 clones, with over 80% as singletons. The source was CD4+ or CD8+ T cells sorted from blood, collected in a trial of the OX40 agonist ivuxolimab. The receptors were sampled from an adult with an advanced solid tumor such as melanoma, head and neck, liver or kidney cancer.

J is TRBJ2-2 and V is TRBV9; no firm D call. Germline V gene sequence: CDR1 SGDLS, CDR2 YYNGEE. Trimming cost V 0 bases and J 6 bases, with 6 bases left between them. This CDR3 region has 13 residues. This CDR3 is CASSVGGPGELFF. In nucleotides, the CDR3 is TGTGCCAGCAGCGTAGGAGGCCCCGGGGAGCTGTTTTTT.

This rearrangement joins TRBV18 to TRBJ2-3; 9 positions agree with TRBD2. V lost 1 base, J lost 3 bases, and 2 bases stayed unmatched. Germline loops: CDR1 KGHSH, CDR2 LQKENI. The CDR3 loop spans 15 amino acids. The CDR3 region is CASSPLAGATDTQYF. Here the CDR3 DNA reads TGTGCCAGCTCACCACTAGCGGGAGCGACAGATACGCAGTATTTT.

This clone came up once. This chain uses TRBV10-1 with TRBJ2-5; D might be TRBD1 or TRBD2, each matching 5 bases. CDR1 is WNHNN and CDR2 is SYGVQD in the germline V gene (reference sequence). The CDR3 length is 15 residues. V gave up 5 bases and J gave up 2 bases, with 15 bases separating them. CDR3 protein: CASSRLRGGQETQYF. The CDR3 bases are TGCGCCAGCAGTCGACTGAGGGGCGGGCAAGAGACCCAGTACTTC.

The rearrangement joins TRBV2 to TRBJ2-7, with 7 bases that match TRBD1. The trim removed 6 bases at V and 0 bases at J, leaving 5 bases unmatched. Germline values: CDR1 SNHLY, CDR2 FYNNEI. The CDR3 spans 14 residues. CDR3 protein: CASRDRLISYEQYF. The CDR3 bases are TGTGCCAGCAGGGACAGGTTAATCTCCTACGAGCAGTACTTC. Together with reference TRBV2 and TRBJ2-7, the CDR3 gives the full variable domain: EPEVTQTPSHQVTQMGQEVILRCVPISNHLYFYWYRQILGQKVEFLVSFYNNEISEKSEIFDDQFSVERPDGSNFTLKIRSTKLEDSAMYFCASRDRLISYEQYFGPGTRLTVT.

The chain employs TRBV30 and TRBJ2-2; either TRBD1 or TRBD2 may fit D (5 bases each). This CDR3 comprises 16 residues. Between the trimmed V and J ends, which lost 4 bases and 1 base, there was a span of 16 bases. Germline V gene data show CDR1 as GTSNPN and CDR2 as SVGIG (reference sequence). The CDR3, as DNA: TGTGCCTGGAATGCAGGACATCGGGGGAACACCGGGGAGCTGTTTTTT. Its protein is CAWNAGHRGNTGELFF.

V and J are TRBV7-9 and TRBJ1-6; D might be TRBD1 (6 bases). CDR3 length: 16 residues. Deletions cut 5 bases from V and 13 bases from J, with 24 bases between. Germline CDR1 is SEHNR and CDR2 is FQNEAQ (reference sequence). The CDR3 spells CASSPWTDFGRYPLHF. The CDR3 DNA follows: TGTGCCAGCAGCCCGTGGACAGACTTTGGGAGGTATCCCCTCCACTTT. The full variable domain, in which reference TRBV7-9 and TRBJ1-6 provide the parts outside the CDR3, is DTGVSQNPRHKITKRGQNVTFRCDPISEHNRLYWYRQTLGQGPEFLTYFQNEAQLEKSRLLSDRFSAERPKGSFSTLEIQRTEQGDSAMYLCASSPWTDFGRYPLHFGNGTRLTVT.

The chain combines TRBV6-6 with TRBJ1-1; 7 bases align to TRBD1. This CDR3 has 15 residues. With 2 bases clipped from V and 7 bases from J, the junction kept 10 bases outside the gene matches. Germline V gene lookup returns CDR1 MNHNY and CDR2 SVGAGI (reference sequence). CDR3 in DNA: TGTGCCAGCAGTTACCCCGGACAGGCCAAAGGTGAAGCTTTCTTT. The encoded protein is CASSYPGQAKGEAFF.

This clone was seen a single time. V usage is TRBV30 and J usage is TRBJ2-7; 8 positions agree with TRBD1. The germline CDR1 and CDR2 sequences are GTSNPN and SVGIG (reference sequence). The V and J ends lost 3 bases and 0 bases, in that order; junction bases with no gene match: 7. The CDR3 loop spans 15 amino acids. DNA of the CDR3: TGTGCCTGGAGGCTACAGGGGGTGCCCTCCTACGAGCAGTACTTC. This codes for CAWRLQGVPSYEQYF.

This clone was detected only once. The chain joins TRBV5-1 to TRBJ1-1, with D perhaps TRBD1 (6 bases). V shed 5 bases and J shed 5 bases, with 16 bases lying between them. Germline loops: CDR1 SGHRS, CDR2 YFSETQ. This CDR3 has 14 amino acids. This CDR3 reads CASSQDRLGTEAFF. In DNA form, the CDR3 reads TGCGCCAGCAGTCAAGACAGGCTGGGGACTGAAGCTTTCTTT. The variable domain in full, with the rest retrieved from reference TRBV5-1 and TRBJ1-1, is KAGVTQTPRYLIKTRGQQVTLSCSPISGHRSVSWYQQTPGQGLQFLFEYFSETQRNKGNFPGRFSGRQFSNSRSEMNVSTLELGDSALYLCASSQDRLGTEAFFGQGTRLTVV.

This clone was seen more than once but under ten times. V is TRBV5-1 and J is TRBJ1-2; 11 bases are a match to TRBD1. Germline trimming cut 4 bases from V and 6 bases from J; bases unmatched to any gene: 8. The CDR3 length is 15 residues. Germline-derived CDR1 and CDR2 are SGHRS and YFSETQ. The CDR3 DNA sequence: TGCGCCAGCAGCCAAAGGACAGGGGGCAGAAATGGCTACACCTTC. This encodes CASSQRTGGRNGYTF. The full variable domain, with the rest looked up from reference TRBV5-1 and TRBJ1-2, is KAGVTQTPRYLIKTRGQQVTLSCSPISGHRSVSWYQQTPGQGLQFLFEYFSETQRNKGNFPGRFSGRQFSNSRSEMNVSTLELGDSALYLCASSQRTGGRNGYTFGSGTRLTVV.

The chain combines TRBV5-1 with TRBJ1-3; TRBD1 might be the D (5 bases). With 5 bases removed from V and 2 bases from J, the gap between germline ends came to 11 bases. CDR1 is SGHRS and CDR2 is YFSETQ in the germline V gene. This CDR3 has 14 residues. The CDR3 region has the DNA TGCGCCAGCAGTCTGGGGCAGGCTGGAAACACCATATATTTT. This sequence encodes CASSLGQAGNTIYF.

The chain combines TRBV9 with TRBJ2-3; 15 bases fit TRBD2. V shed 0 bases and J 6 bases; nucleotides not matched to a gene: 5. Per the germline V gene, CDR1 is SGDLS and CDR2 is YYNGEE. There are 17 residues in the CDR3. CDR3 DNA sequence: TGTGCCAGCAGCGTAGCGGCGGGACTAGCGGGAGGCGATACGCAGTATTTT. It specifies CASSVAAGLAGGDTQYF.

The chain couples TRBV2 to TRBJ2-3; D gene uncertain. The germline CDR1 and CDR2 sequences are SNHLY and FYNNEI. Between the trimmed V and J ends, which lost 0 bases and 5 bases, there was a span of 12 bases. The CDR3 is 15 amino acids. The CDR3 DNA sequence: TGTGCCAGCAGTGAAGCGCTTAGGCACCGAGATACGCAGTATTTT. Amino acid sequence: CASSEALRHRDTQYF.

This chain connects TRBV5-1 to TRBJ2-1, with D perhaps matching TRBD1 or TRBD2 (5 bases each). The V and J ends lost 4 bases and 6 bases respectively, with 14 bases between them. Germline assignment: CDR1 SGHRS and CDR2 YFSETQ. This CDR3 spans 14 amino acids. Here the CDR3 DNA reads TGCGCCAGCAGCGGGGGAGTCCCGGGCAATGAGCAGTTCTTC. Translated, it gives CASSGGVPGNEQFF. The variable domain in full, completed from reference TRBV5-1 and TRBJ2-1, reads KAGVTQTPRYLIKTRGQQVTLSCSPISGHRSVSWYQQTPGQGLQFLFEYFSETQRNKGNFPGRFSGRQFSNSRSEMNVSTLELGDSALYLCASSGGVPGNEQFFGPGTRLTVL.

V is TRBV6-1 and J is TRBJ2-1; tentative D call: TRBD1 (5 bases). Trimming stripped 6 bases from V and 4 bases from J, with 10 bases between. CDR3 size: 13 residues. In germline, CDR1 is MNHNS, CDR2 SASEGT. The DNA for the CDR3 is TGTGCCAGCAGCCGCGACAGTTACAATGAGCAGTTCTTC. Translating it yields CASSRDSYNEQFF.

The chain is built from TRBV2 and TRBJ2-2; D gene unclear. Germline CDR1 SNHLY, CDR2 FYNNEI. This CDR3 spans 13 amino acids. V was pared by 10 bases and J by 5 bases, with 14 bases between. This CDR3 reads CATQKRWTGELFF. The CDR3 nucleotides read TGTGCCACCCAAAAGAGGTGGACCGGGGAGCTGTTTTTT.

The V and J genes are TRBV2 and TRBJ1-4; no clear D gene. The CDR3 spans 14 residues. Germline V gives CDR1 SNHLY, CDR2 FYNNEI. Trimming stripped 1 base from V and 4 bases from J, with 7 bases between. CDR3 coding DNA: TGTGCCAGCAGTGAAGGAGAATTTAATGAAAAACTGTTTTTT. Amino acids: CASSEGEFNEKLFF.

This clone was counted only a few times. The rearrangement uses TRBV28 and TRBJ2-5, with 14 nucleotides matching TRBD2. CDR1 and CDR2 (germline): MDHEN, SYDVKM. Losses at the gene ends were 5 bases for V and 5 bases for J; bases not matched to a gene: 7. The CDR3 loop spans 16 amino acids. The CDR3 DNA reads as TGTGCCAGCAGTGGGACTAGCGGGAGACGCGGCGAGACCCAGTACTTC. Translated: CASSGTSGRRGETQYF.

The chain uses TRBV5-6 and TRBJ2-5; TRBD1 agrees at 7 bases. Germline loops: CDR1 SGHDT, CDR2 YYEEEE. The CDR3 covers 13 residues. The junction had 3 bases not matched to a gene; V was cut back by 2 bases and J by 5 bases. The CDR3 DNA reads as TGTGCCAGCAGCTTTTCGGGACAGGAGACCCAGTACTTC. It codes for CASSFSGQETQYF.

The rearrangement uses TRBV25-1 and TRBJ2-5, with TRBD1 identical over 8 bases. The CDR3 is 14 amino acids. Germline CDR1 and CDR2: MGHDK and SYGVNS. V lost 3 bases and J lost 2; bases outside the gene matches: 2. This chain's CDR3 is CASSEGDRQETQYF. For the CDR3, the DNA is TGTGCCAGCAGTGAGGGGGACAGGCAAGAGACCCAGTACTTC. The full variable domain, completed using reference TRBV25-1 and TRBJ2-5, is EADIYQTPRYLVIGTGKKITLECSQTMGHDKMYWYQQDPGMELHLIHYSYGVNSTEKGDLSSESTVSRIRTEHFPLTLESARPSHTSQYLCASSEGDRQETQYFGPGTRLLVL.

The V gene is TRBV30, the J gene TRBJ2-7; D unresolved. Germline CDR1 and CDR2: GTSNPN and SVGIG (reference sequence). The CDR3 is 13 residues long. Deletions cut 2 bases from V and 6 bases from J, with 14 bases between. CDR3 DNA: TGTGCCTGGAGTCCCTATGAGTCGAGCGAGCAGTACTTC. Translated: CAWSPYESSEQYF.

J is TRBJ2-7 and V is TRBV27; 13 bases agree with TRBD2. The CDR3 length is 16 residues. Germline V gene data show CDR1 as MNHEY and CDR2 as SMNVEV (reference sequence). V was pared by 5 bases and J by 6 bases, with 10 bases of the junction left unmatched. The CDR3 reads CASSLPGLAGVVEQYF. DNA of the CDR3: TGTGCCAGCAGTCTTCCCGGACTAGCGGGAGTTGTCGAGCAGTACTTC.

The rearrangement uses TRBV7-9 and TRBJ1-6; perhaps TRBD1 as D (5 bases). V was trimmed by 4 bases and J by 6 bases, leaving 13 bases between them. The CDR3 has 15 residues. Germline CDR1 SEHNR, CDR2 FQNEAQ (reference sequence). The CDR3 DNA reads as TGTGCCAGCAGCTCCGGGGGGACGGCTAATTCACCCCTCCACTTT. This gives the protein CASSSGGTANSPLHF.

The J gene is TRBJ2-7, the V gene TRBV28; D may be TRBD2 (5 bases). The germline gives CDR1 MDHEN, CDR2 SYDVKM. Deletions cut 8 bases from V and 0 bases from J, with 14 bases between. This CDR3 has 14 residues. This chain's CDR3 is CASFDRGASYEQYF. The CDR3 DNA follows: TGTGCCAGCTTCGATCGGGGAGCCTCCTACGAGCAGTACTTC.

The sample holds one count of this clone. This chain connects TRBV18 to TRBJ2-7; perhaps TRBD2 as D (5 bases). Trimming removed 3 bases at V and 3 bases at J, with 12 bases between. The CDR3 extends over 14 amino acids. CDR1 and CDR2 (germline): KGHSH, LQKENI. In DNA form, the CDR3 reads TGTGCCAGCTCACCGCGGACTCAAGTCTACGAGCAGTACTTC. This translates into CASSPRTQVYEQYF.

V and J are TRBV13 and TRBJ2-7, with TRBD1 matching 7 bases. V lost 3 bases to trimming and J lost 2 bases; unmatched junction nucleotides: 4. The CDR3 loop spans 14 amino acids. Germline V gene data show CDR1 as PRHDT and CDR2 as FYEKMQ (reference sequence). The CDR3 protein is CASSFGTAPYEQYF. DNA for the CDR3: TGTGCCAGCAGCTTTGGGACAGCTCCCTACGAGCAGTACTTC.

This sequence joins TRBV30 and TRBJ2-1, with 7 bases lining up with TRBD2. Trimming removed 4 bases from V and 6 bases from J; junction bases left unmatched: 9. In germline, CDR1 is GTSNPN, CDR2 SVGIG (reference sequence). The CDR3 length is 14 residues. The CDR3 here is CAWTGTIYRNEQFF. CDR3 sequence (DNA): TGTGCCTGGACAGGGACTATTTATCGCAATGAGCAGTTCTTC.

The rearrangement joins TRBV5-1 to TRBJ2-5; the D gene is possibly TRBD2 (5 bases). The germline V and J ends were trimmed by 1 base and 5 bases, with 9 bases remaining between them. The CDR3 is made up of 13 amino acids. Germline V lookup: CDR1 SGHRS, CDR2 YFSETQ. CDR3 residues: CASSLIGVETQYF. CDR3 in DNA: TGCGCCAGCAGCTTGATCGGGGTGGAGACCCAGTACTTC.

V usage is TRBV28 and J usage is TRBJ1-1, with 7 bases fitting TRBD1. The V gene end was trimmed by 3 bases and the J gene end by 6 bases; junction bases not matched to a gene: 4. CDR3 size: 13 residues. Germline V lookup: CDR1 MDHEN, CDR2 SYDVKM. The CDR3 DNA follows: TGTGCCAGCAGTTTCCAGGGGGACGCTGAAGCTTTCTTT. Protein: CASSFQGDAEAFF.

V is TRBV5-4 and J is TRBJ2-1; TRBD2 matches at 11 bases. The germline CDR1 and CDR2 sequences are SGHNT and YYREEE (reference sequence). There are 15 residues in the CDR3. V trimming: 0 bases; J trimming: 5 bases; junction bases outside the gene matches: 1. The CDR3 is CASSLGGLADNEQFF. DNA of the CDR3: TGTGCCAGCAGCTTGGGGGGACTAGCGGACAATGAGCAGTTCTTC.